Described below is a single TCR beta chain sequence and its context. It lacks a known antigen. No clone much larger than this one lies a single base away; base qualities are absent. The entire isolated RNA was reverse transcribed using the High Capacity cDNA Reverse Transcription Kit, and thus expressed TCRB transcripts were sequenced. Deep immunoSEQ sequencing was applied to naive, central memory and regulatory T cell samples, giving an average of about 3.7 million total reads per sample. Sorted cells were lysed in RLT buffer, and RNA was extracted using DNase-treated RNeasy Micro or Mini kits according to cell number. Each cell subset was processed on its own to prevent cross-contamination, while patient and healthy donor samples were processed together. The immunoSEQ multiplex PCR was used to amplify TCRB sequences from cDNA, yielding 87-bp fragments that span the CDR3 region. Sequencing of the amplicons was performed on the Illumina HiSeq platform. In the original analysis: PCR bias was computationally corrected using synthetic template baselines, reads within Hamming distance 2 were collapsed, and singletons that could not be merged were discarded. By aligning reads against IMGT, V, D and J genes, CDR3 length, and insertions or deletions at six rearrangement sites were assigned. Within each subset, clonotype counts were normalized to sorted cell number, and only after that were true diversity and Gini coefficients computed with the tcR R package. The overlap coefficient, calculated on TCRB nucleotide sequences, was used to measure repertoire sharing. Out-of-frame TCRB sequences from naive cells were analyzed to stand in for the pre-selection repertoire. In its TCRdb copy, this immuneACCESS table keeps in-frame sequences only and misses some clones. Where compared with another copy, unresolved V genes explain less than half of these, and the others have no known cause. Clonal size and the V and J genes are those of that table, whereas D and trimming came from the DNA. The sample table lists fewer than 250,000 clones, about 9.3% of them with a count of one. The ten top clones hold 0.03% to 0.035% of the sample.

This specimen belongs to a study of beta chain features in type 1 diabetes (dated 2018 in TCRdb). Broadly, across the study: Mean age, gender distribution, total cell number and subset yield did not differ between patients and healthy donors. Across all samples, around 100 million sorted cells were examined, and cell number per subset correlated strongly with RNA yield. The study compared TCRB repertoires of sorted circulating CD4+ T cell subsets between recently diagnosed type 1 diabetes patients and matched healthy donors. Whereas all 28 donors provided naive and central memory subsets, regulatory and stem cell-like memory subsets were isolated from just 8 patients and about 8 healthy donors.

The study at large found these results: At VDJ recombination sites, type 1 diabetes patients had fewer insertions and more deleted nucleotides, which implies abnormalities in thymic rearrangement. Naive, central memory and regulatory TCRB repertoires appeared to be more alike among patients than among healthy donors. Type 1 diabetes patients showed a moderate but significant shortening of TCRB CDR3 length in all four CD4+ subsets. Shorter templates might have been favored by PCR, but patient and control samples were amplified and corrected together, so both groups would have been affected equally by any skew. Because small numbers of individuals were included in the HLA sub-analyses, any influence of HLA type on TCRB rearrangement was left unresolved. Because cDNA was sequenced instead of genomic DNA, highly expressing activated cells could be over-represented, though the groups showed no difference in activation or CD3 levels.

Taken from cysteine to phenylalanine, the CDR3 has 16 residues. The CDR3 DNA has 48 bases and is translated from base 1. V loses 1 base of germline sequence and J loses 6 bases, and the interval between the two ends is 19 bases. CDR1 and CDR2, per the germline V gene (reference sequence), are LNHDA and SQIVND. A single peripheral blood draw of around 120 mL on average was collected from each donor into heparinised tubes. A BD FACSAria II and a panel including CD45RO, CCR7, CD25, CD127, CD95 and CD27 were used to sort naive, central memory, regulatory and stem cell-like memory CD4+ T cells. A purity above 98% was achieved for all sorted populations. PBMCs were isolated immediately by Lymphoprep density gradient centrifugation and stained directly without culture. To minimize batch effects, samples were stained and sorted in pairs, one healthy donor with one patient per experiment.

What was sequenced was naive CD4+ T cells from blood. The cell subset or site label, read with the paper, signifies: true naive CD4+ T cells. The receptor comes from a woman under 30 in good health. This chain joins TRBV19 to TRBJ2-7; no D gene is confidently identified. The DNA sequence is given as TGTGCCAGTAGTATAGTCGTCTCGGTATTGGGCTCCGAGCAGTACTTC. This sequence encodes CASSIVVSVLGSEQYF. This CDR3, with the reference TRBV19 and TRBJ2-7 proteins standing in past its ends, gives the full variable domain DGGITQSPKYLFRKEGQNVTLSCEQNLNHDAMYWYRQDPGQGLRLIYYSQIVNDFQKGDIAEGYSVSREKKESFPLTVTSAQKNPTAFYLCASSIVVSVLGSEQYFGPGTRLTVT.